The rows below give T cell receptor beta chains drawn from one sample of a study of radiotherapy plus CTLA-4 blockade in lung cancer. Here immunoSEQ multiplex PCR was the method, and the copy in TCRdb shows in-frame clones only, minus some. The data contain fewer than 90,000 clones, roughly four fifths of them singletons. Material: peripheral blood, obtained from a patient treated with radiotherapy plus ipilimumab. The receptors shown here come from a human donor with non-small cell lung cancer who had stable disease on radiotherapy plus ipilimumab. The CDR3 runs from the conserved cysteine through the conserved F or W. D genes are given only for firm matches. Not every row has a clone size; where given, it reads once, few, many or a size class.

clone_size j_call d_call v_call cdr3_aa cdr3_nt
NA TRBJ2-1 TRBD2 TRBV10-1 CASGTSGRNEQFF TGCGCCAGTGGGACTAGCGGGAGGAATGAGCAGTTCTTC
NA TRBJ2-3 TRBD2 TRBV10-2 CASRGTSGADTQYF TGCGCCAGCAGAGGGACTAGCGGCGCAGATACGCAGTATTTT
NA TRBJ2-3 NA TRBV6-1 CASSEGGYYTDTQYF TGTGCCAGCAGTGAAGGGGGATACTACACAGATACGCAGTATTTT
NA TRBJ2-3 TRBD1 TRBV11-2 CASSFGDRADTQYF TGTGCCAGCAGCTTCGGAGACAGGGCAGATACGCAGTATTTT
NA TRBJ2-3 NA TRBV12-5 CASGLGVTISTDTQYF TGTGCTAGTGGTTTGGGCGTCACGATTAGCACAGATACGCAGTATTTT
NA TRBJ1-1 NA TRBV29-1 CSVARGLNTEAFF TGCAGCGTTGCGCGGGGACTGAACACTGAAGCTTTCTTT
NA TRBJ2-7 NA TRBV2 CASSLYEQYF TGTGCCAGCAGTCTGTACGAGCAGTACTTC
NA TRBJ1-1 NA TRBV28 CASRRDLNTEAFF TGTGCCAGCAGACGCGACTTGAACACTGAAGCTTTCTTT
once TRBJ1-2 NA TRBV28 CASSQSRENGYTF TGTGCCAGCAGTCAATCCAGGGAAAATGGCTACACCTTC
NA TRBJ2-1 NA TRBV2 CASSPGLRIINVEQFF TGTGCCAGCAGTCCGGGACTCCGGATAATAAACGTTGAGCAGTTCTTC
NA TRBJ1-4 NA TRBV7-8 CASSLGMANEKLFF TGTGCCAGCAGCTTAGGAATGGCTAATGAAAAACTGTTTTTT
NA TRBJ2-4 TRBD1 TRBV6-5 CASSRTGTKNIQYF TGTGCCAGCAGTAGGACAGGGACCAAAAACATTCAGTACTTC
NA TRBJ1-5 NA TRBV4-2 CASSQGRDQPQHF TGTGCCAGCAGCCAAGGTAGGGATCAGCCCCAGCATTTT
once TRBJ1-1 NA TRBV7-3 CASSPSDRGEAFF TGTGCCAGCAGCCCATCGGACAGAGGTGAAGCTTTCTTT
NA TRBJ1-4 TRBD1 TRBV28 CASRLTGAREKLFF TGTGCCAGCAGACTGACAGGGGCACGGGAAAAACTGTTTTTT
NA TRBJ1-2 TRBD1 TRBV27 CASSSLDRLGGYTF TGTGCCAGCAGTTCCTTGGACAGGCTAGGCGGCTACACCTTC
once TRBJ1-1 NA TRBV7-2 CASSFWIGEAFF TGTGCCAGCAGCTTCTGGATTGGTGAAGCTTTCTTT
NA TRBJ2-7 TRBD1 TRBV2 CASIHPGQGAPYEQYF TGTGCCAGCATTCATCCCGGACAGGGGGCCCCCTACGAGCAGTACTTC
NA TRBJ2-6 NA TRBV11-2 CAMGRAGANVLTF TGTGCCATGGGCCGGGCTGGGGCCAACGTCCTGACTTTC
NA TRBJ2-5 TRBD2 TRBV7-3 CASSPGLARGTQYF TGTGCCAGCAGCCCCGGACTAGCCCGAGGGACCCAGTACTTC
NA TRBJ2-1 NA TRBV30 CAWSPGRGEQFF TGTGCCTGGAGTCCTGGCCGGGGGGAGCAGTTCTTC
NA TRBJ2-7 NA TRBV7-2 CASSSGNEQYF TGTGCCAGCAGCTCCGGGAACGAGCAGTACTTC
NA TRBJ2-7 NA TRBV7-3 CASSSLYEQYF TGTGCCAGCAGCTCCCTCTACGAGCAGTACTTC
NA TRBJ1-1 TRBD1 TRBV6-5 CASSYRTGTGEAFF TGTGCCAGCAGTTACCGTACCGGGACAGGTGAAGCTTTCTTT
NA TRBJ1-5 NA TRBV30 CAWSVQVAQGGNQPQHF TGTGCCTGGAGTGTACAAGTGGCCCAGGGAGGCAATCAGCCCCAGCATTTT
NA TRBJ2-7 NA TRBV4-2 CASSQDIPTAPSGYEQYF TGTGCCAGCAGCCAAGATATACCGACTGCTCCCAGCGGCTACGAGCAGTACTTC
NA TRBJ2-7 TRBD2 TRBV11-1 CASRNSGTAYEQYF TGTGCCAGCAGAAATAGCGGGACCGCCTACGAGCAGTACTTC
once TRBJ2-3 NA TRBV27 CASSTLGRGGAKDTQYF TGTGCCAGCAGTACTTTGGGGAGAGGGGGGGCCAAAGATACGCAGTATTTT
few TRBJ1-1 NA TRBV18 CASSPPGPTEAFF TGTGCCAGCTCCCCCCCGGGTCCCACTGAAGCTTTCTTT
NA TRBJ1-2 NA TRBV21-1 CASSPDREGYGYTF TGTGCCAGCAGCCCGGACAGGGAGGGCTATGGCTACACCTTC
NA TRBJ1-5 NA TRBV21-1 CARIPGQGPGCRNQPQHF TGTGCCAGGATTCCGGGACAGGGCCCAGGGTGTCGGAATCAGCCCCAGCATTTT
NA TRBJ1-2 TRBD1 TRBV2 CATGTGVYGYTF TGTGCCACCGGGACAGGGGTATATGGCTACACCTTC
medium-sized TRBJ1-6 NA TRBV27 CASQRGGSSSPLHF TGTGCCTCTCAACGAGGAGGGAGTAGTTCACCCCTCCACTTT
NA TRBJ2-3 NA TRBV6-1 CASSEAWQATDTQYF TGTGCCAGCAGTGAAGCGTGGCAGGCCACAGATACGCAGTATTTT
few TRBJ2-3 TRBD2 TRBV7-2 CASSSAAGNTQYF TGTGCCAGCAGCTCAGCAGCGGGGAATACGCAGTATTTT
NA TRBJ1-6 TRBD1 TRBV5-1 CASSLDGQGGNSPLHF TGCGCCAGCAGCTTGGACGGACAGGGTGGGAATTCACCCCTCCACTTT
few TRBJ1-6 TRBD1 TRBV6-6 CASSYSGQEVRPLHF TGTGCCAGCAGTTACTCTGGACAGGAGGTTAGACCCCTCCACTTT